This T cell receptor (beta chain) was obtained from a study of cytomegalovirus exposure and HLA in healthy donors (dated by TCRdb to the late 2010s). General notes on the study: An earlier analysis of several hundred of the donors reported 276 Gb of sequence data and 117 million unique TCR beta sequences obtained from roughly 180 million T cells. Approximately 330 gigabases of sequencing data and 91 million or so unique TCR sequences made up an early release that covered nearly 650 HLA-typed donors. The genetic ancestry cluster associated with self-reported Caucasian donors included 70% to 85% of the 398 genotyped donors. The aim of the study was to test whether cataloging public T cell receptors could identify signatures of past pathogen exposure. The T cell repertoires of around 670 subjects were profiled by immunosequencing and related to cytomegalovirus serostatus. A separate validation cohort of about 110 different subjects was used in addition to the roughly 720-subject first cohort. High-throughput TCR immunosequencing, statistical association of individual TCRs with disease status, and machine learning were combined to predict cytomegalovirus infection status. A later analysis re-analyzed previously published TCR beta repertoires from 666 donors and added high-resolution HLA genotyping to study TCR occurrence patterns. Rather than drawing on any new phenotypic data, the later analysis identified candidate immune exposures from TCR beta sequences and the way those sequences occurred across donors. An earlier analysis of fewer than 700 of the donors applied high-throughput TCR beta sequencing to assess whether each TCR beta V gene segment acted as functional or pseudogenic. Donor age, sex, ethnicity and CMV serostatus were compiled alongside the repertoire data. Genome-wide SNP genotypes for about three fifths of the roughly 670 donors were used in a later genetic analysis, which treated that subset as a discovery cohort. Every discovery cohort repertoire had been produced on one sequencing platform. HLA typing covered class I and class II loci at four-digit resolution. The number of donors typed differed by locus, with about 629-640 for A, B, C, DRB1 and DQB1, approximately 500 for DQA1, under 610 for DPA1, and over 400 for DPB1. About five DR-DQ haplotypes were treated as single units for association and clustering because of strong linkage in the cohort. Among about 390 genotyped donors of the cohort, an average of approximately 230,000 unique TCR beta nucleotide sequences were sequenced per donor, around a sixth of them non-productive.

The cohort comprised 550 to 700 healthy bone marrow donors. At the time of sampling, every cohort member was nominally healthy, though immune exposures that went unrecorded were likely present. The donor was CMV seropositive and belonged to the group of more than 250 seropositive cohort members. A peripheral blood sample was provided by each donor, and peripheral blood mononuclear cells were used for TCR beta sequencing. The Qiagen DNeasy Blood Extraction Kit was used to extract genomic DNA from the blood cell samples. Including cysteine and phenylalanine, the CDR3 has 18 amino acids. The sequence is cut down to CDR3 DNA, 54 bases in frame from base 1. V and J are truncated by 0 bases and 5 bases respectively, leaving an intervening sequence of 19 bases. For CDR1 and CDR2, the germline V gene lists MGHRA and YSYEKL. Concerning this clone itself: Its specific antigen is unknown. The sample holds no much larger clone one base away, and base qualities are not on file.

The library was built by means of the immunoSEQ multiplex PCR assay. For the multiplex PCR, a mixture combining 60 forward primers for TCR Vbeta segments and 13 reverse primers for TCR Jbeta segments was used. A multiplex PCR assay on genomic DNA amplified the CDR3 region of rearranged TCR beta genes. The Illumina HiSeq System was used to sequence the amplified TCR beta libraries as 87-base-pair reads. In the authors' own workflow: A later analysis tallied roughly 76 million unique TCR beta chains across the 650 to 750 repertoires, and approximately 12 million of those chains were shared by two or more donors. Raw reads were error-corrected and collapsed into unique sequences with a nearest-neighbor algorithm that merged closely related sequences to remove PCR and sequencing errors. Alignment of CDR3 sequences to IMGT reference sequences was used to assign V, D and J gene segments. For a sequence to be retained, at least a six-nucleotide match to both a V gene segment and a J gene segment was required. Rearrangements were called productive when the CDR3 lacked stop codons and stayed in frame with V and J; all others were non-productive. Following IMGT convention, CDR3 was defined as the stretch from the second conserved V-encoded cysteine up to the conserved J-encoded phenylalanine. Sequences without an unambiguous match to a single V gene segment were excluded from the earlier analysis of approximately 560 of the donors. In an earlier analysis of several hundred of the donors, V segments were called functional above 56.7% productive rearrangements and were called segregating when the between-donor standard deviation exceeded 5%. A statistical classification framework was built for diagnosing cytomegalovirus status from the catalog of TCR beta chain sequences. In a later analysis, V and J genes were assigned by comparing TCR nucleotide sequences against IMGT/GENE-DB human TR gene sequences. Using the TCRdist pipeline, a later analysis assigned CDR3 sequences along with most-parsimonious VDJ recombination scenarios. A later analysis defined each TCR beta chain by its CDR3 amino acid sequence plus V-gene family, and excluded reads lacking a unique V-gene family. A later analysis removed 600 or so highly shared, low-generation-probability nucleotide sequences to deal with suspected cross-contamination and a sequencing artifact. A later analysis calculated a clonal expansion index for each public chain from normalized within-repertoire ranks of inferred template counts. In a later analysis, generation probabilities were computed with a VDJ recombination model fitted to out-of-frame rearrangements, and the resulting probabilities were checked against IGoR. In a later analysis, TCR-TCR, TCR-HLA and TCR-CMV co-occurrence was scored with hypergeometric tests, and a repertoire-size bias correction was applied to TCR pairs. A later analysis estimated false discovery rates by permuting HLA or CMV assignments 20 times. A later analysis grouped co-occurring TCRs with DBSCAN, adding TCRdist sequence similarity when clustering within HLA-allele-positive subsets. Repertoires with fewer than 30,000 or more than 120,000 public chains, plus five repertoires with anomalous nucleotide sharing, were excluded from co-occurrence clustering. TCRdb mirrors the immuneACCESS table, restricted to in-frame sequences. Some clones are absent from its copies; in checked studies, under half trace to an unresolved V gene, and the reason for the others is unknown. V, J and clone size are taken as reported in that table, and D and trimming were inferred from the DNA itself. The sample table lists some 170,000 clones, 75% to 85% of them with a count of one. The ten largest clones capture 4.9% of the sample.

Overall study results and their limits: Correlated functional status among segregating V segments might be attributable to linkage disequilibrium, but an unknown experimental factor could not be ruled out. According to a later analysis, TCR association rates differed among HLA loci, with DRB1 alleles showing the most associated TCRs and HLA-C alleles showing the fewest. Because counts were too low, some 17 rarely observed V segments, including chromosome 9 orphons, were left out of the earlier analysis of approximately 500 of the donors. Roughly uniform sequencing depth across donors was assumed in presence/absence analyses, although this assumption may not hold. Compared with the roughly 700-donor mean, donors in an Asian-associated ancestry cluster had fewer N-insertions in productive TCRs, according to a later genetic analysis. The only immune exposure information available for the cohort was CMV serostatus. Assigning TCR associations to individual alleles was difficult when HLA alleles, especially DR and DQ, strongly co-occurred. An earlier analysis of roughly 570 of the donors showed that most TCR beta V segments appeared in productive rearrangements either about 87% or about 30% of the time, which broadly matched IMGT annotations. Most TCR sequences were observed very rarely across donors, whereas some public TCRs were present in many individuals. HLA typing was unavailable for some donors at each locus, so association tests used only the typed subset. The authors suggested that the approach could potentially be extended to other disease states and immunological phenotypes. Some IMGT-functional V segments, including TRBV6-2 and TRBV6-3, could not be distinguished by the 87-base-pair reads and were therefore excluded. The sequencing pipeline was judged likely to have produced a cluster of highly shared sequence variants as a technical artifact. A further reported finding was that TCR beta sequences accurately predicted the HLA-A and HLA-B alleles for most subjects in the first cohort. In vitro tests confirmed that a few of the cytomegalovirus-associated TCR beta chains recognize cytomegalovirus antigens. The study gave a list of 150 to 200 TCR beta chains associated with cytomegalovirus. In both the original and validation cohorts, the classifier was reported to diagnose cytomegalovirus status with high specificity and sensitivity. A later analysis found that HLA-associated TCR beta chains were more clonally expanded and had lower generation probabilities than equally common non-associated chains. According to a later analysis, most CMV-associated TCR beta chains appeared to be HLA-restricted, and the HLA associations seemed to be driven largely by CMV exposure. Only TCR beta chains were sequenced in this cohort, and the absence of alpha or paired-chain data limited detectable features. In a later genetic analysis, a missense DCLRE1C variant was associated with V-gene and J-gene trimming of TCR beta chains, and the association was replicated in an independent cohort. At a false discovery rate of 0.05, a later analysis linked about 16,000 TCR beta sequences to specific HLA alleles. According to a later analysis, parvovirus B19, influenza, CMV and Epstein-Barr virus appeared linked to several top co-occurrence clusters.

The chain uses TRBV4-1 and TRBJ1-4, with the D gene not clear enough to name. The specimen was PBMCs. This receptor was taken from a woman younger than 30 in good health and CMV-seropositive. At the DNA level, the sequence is TGCGCCAGCAGCCAAGATTGGGGAGACGCTGGAGAGAATGAAAAACTGTTTTTT. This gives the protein CASSQDWGDAGENEKLFF.